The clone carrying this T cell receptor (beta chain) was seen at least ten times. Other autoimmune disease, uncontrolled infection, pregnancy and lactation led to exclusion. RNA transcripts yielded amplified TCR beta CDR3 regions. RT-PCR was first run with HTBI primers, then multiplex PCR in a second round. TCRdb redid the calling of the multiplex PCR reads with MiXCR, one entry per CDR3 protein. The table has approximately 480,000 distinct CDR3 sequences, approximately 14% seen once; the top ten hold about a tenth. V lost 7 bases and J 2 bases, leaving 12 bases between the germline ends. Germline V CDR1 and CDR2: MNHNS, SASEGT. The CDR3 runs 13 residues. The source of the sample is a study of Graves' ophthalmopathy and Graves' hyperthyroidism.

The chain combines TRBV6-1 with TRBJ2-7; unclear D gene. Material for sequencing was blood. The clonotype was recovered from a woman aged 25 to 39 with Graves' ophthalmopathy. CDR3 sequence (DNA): TGTGCCAGCACCCTCCTGGGAACCTACGAGCAGTACTTC. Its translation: CASTLLGTYEQYF.